This note documents a single T cell receptor beta chain sequence. No antigen is known for it. CDR1 is SEHNR, CDR2 FQNEAQ, per germline (reference sequence). Trimming stripped 4 bases from V and 7 bases from J, with 17 bases between. This CDR3 comprises 15 residues. This sample was included in a study of CD4 T cells in relation to SARS-CoV-2 and coronaviruses. Study details: After nine to eleven days of antigen culture, PBMC TCR beta CDR3s were sequenced. The HLA restriction of the shared crossreactive spike epitopes was mapped.

Broader study findings: SARS-CoV-2-driven expansion was significantly weaker in crossreactive than monoreactive clones.

CD4+ T cells from unexposed donors were obtained before the COVID-19 pandemic (2011-2018). CD4+ T cells were isolated from the cells after 10 days of culture. Testing used SARS-CoV-2 S/N and four cold-coronavirus spikes on unexposed-donor CD4+ T cells, cells permitting. The data were produced by immunoSEQ multiplex PCR, yet TCRdb's version contains in-frame clones alone and is incomplete. Here the sample spans approximately 20,000 clones, over 60% being singletons. The TCR originated in a human donor in good health. Sequencing was carried out using CD4+ T cells from PBMCs, cultured in vitro. V and J are TRBV7-9 and TRBJ2-1; D remains ambiguous. CDR3 loop: CASSSVSPTFNEQFF. CDR3 DNA sequence: TGTGCCAGCAGCTCCGTTAGCCCCACCTTTAATGAGCAGTTCTTC.